This T cell receptor beta chain was sequenced during a study of cytomegalovirus exposure and HLA in healthy donors. Everyone who donated was a healthy bone marrow donor. The CDR3 has 15 residues. Germline V gene sequence: CDR1 SGHRS, CDR2 YFSETQ. The V segment lost 4 bases and the J segment 5 bases; nucleotides outside the gene matches: 10. The study's findings and limits: Rates of TCR association differed by HLA locus in a later analysis, with DRB1 highest and HLA-C lowest. At a 0.05 false discovery rate, a later analysis found around 17,000 TCR beta sequences to be associated with HLA alleles.

The primer mix had 60 Vbeta and 13 Jbeta primers. In the original workflow: About 10 million shared chains were among some 80 million unique TCR beta chains counted in a later analysis. The method was immunoSEQ multiplex PCR; TCRdb's version includes in-frame clones alone and lacks a portion of them. For V, J and clone size, that table is used; D and trimming come from the DNA. The table lists some 110,000 clones. Concerning this clone: Its antigen is unknown.

Sequenced sample: PBMCs. The TCR sequence derives from a man aged 30 to 45 in good health and CMV-seronegative. The chain has TRBV5-1 and TRBJ2-5; 8 bases fit TRBD2. The CDR3 protein is CASSPRASGLETQYF. CDR3 nucleotides: TGCGCCAGCAGCCCCAGGGCTAGCGGGCTGGAGACCCAGTACTTC.